The T cell receptor beta chain described here comes from a study of blood T cell repertoires in COVID-19. About the study: There were acute and convalescent COVID-19 samples, and they came from the United States, Italy and Spain.

Authors' analysis steps: Amplification from reference gene primers served as the basis for estimated nucleated cell counts. Sequenced by immunoSEQ multiplex PCR; TCRdb stores in-frame clones only, minus some. V, J and clone size were drawn from that table, and D and trimming were deduced from the DNA. The sample comprises some 150,000 clones, over 85% of which are singletons, and 1.5% to 2% rests with the top ten. The CDR3 is 15 amino acids. The V gene end was trimmed by 5 bases and the J gene end by 1 base; junction bases not matched to a gene: 7. Germline loops: CDR1 SGHAT, CDR2 FQDESV (reference sequence).

The specimen sequenced was peripheral blood. This sequence joins TRBV11-1 and TRBJ2-7, with 8 bases aligning to TRBD1. This sequence originates from a human donor in a cohort sampled during active COVID-19. CDR3 nucleotide sequence: TGTGCCAGCAGCGACCGGGACAGGCTGTCCTACGAGCAGTACTTC. As protein: CASSDRDRLSYEQYF. Combining the CDR3 with reference TRBV11-1 and TRBJ2-7 gives the whole variable domain EAEVAQSPRYKITEKSQAVAFWCDPISGHATLYWYRQILGQGPELLVQFQDESVVDDSQLPKDRFSAERLKGVDSTLKIQPAELGDSAMYLCASSDRDRLSYEQYFGPGTRLTVT.